This TCR beta chain stems from a study of Graves' ophthalmopathy and Graves' hyperthyroidism. Germline V gene data show CDR1 as SGHVS and CDR2 as FQNEAQ. The CDR3 consists of 14 residues. The V end lost 3 bases, the J end lost 5 bases, and 10 bases lay between the germline ends. This clonotype was detected ten times or more. The TCR beta CDR3 regions underwent amplification from RNA transcripts. HTBI-primed RT-PCR formed the first round, and a multiplex PCR formed the second. MiXCR was run by TCRdb on the multiplex PCR reads, yielding one entry per CDR3 protein. The profile shows about 480,000 distinct CDR3 sequences, approximately 15% of them singletons.

This receptor was obtained from a woman aged 25 to 45 with Graves' ophthalmopathy. Sequenced: blood. This chain joins TRBV7-8 and TRBJ2-2; D call uncertain. The CDR3 spells CASSFLFQTGELFF. Here the CDR3 DNA reads TGTGCCAGCAGCTTCCTGTTCCAAACCGGGGAGCTGTTTTTT.